This TCR beta chain derives from a study of blood T cell repertoires in COVID-19. After removal of 4 bases from V and 8 bases from J, the junction contained 9 bases not matched to a gene. The V gene's germline CDR1 is SGHKS and CDR2 YYEKEE (reference sequence). The CDR3 is 15 residues long. The repertoire was sequenced with immunoSEQ multiplex PCR; TCRdb's copy has only in-frame clones and lacks some. The sample gives about 160,000 clones, roughly four fifths of which show up once; 11% is in the top ten. The V gene is TRBV5-5, the J gene TRBJ1-4; TRBD1 agrees at 9 bases. The TCR sequence derives from a man in his 60s with active or convalescent COVID-19. Sequencing was carried out using peripheral blood. CDR3 in DNA: TGTGCCAGCAGCAAGACAGGGGGTGAGGGAGAAAAACTGTTTTTT. Protein: CASSKTGGEGEKLFF.